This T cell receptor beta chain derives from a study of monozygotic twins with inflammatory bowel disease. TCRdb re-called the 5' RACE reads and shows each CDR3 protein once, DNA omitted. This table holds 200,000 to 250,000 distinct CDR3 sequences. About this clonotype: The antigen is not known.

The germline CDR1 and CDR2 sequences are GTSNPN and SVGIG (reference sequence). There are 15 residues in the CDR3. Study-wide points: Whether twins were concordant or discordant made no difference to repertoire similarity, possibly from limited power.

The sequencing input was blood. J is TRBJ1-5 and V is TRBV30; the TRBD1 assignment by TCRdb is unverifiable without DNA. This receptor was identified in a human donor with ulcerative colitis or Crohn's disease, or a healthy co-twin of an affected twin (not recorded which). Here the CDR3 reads CAWSAGTLKNQPQHF.